This TCR beta chain was found in a study of OX40 agonist ivuxolimab in advanced cancers. The length of the CDR3 is 11 residues. CDR1 and CDR2 from the germline V gene are SEHNR and FQNEAQ (reference sequence). V lost 1 base and J 8 bases, leaving 3 bases between the germline ends. Libraries were prepared by immunoSEQ multiplex PCR; TCRdb keeps only in-frame clonotypes and omits some of them. Found here are roughly 36,000 clones, roughly 71% of them singletons; the top ten hold 12%. A history of autoimmune disease or systemic immunosuppression excluded patients. This chain joins TRBV7-9 and TRBJ2-1; D is undetermined. Sequenced material: CD4+ or CD8+ T cells sorted from blood, taken in a trial of the OX40 agonist ivuxolimab. This sequence originates from an adult with an advanced solid tumor such as melanoma, head and neck, liver or kidney cancer. The CDR3 loop reads CASSLGDEQFF. CDR3 nucleotides: TGTGCCAGCAGCTTAGGGGATGAGCAGTTCTTC.